The T cell receptor (beta chain) under discussion was sequenced for a study of T cells of healthy individuals. The germline V gene has CDR1 LNHNV and CDR2 YYDKDF (reference sequence). The CDR3 loop spans 15 amino acids. V lost 0 bases to trimming and J lost 3 bases, with 11 bases between them. TCRdb re-called the 5' RACE reads through MiXCR, storing one row per CDR3 protein. This sample has about 96,000 distinct CDR3 sequences, with about 16% found just once. This chain links TRBV15 with TRBJ1-2; possibly TRBD1 for D (5 bases). This clonotype was sampled from a human donor in good health. CDR3 protein: CATSRDGGEYYGYTF. The CDR3 DNA is TGTGCCACCAGCAGAGACGGGGGGGAGTACTATGGCTACACCTTC.